The 10 T cell receptor beta chains in this list originate from one sample, sequenced in a study of T cell changes during pregnancy in multiple sclerosis. Clones were read by immunoSEQ multiplex PCR, and TCRdb kept only the in-frame ones, dropping some. Among under 60,000 clones, 90% to 95% were seen once, and the ten largest hold 9.5% to 13%. The specimen was CD8+ T cells from peripheral blood mononuclear cells, collected after pregnancy. The receptors stem from a female donor with multiple sclerosis, enrolled in a pregnancy study.

The sample holds a few counts of this clone. The chain carries TRBV6-1 and TRBJ2-7; 7 nucleotides agree with TRBD1. Germline CDR1 and CDR2: MNHNS and SASEGT. This CDR3 is 15 amino acids long. V gave up 1 base and J gave up 3 bases; unmatched junction bases: 6. CDR3 coding DNA: TGTGCCAGCAGTGAAGGACAGGGAGCCATCTACGAGCAGTACTTC. It translates to CASSEGQGAIYEQYF.

This chain uses TRBV28 with TRBJ1-1; 11 bases agree with TRBD1. Germline-derived CDR1 and CDR2 are MDHEN and SYDVKM. This CDR3 is 15 amino acids long. J lost 6 bases, V lost 6 bases, and 9 bases had no gene match. CDR3 protein: CASSPAGQGVSEAFF. DNA for the CDR3: TGTGCCAGCAGCCCGGCGGGACAGGGGGTTTCTGAAGCTTTCTTT. Full variable domain (rest looked up from reference TRBV28 and TRBJ1-1): DVKVTQSSRYLVKRTGEKVFLECVQDMDHENMFWYRQDPGLGLRLIYFSYDVKMKEKGDIPEGYSVSREKKERFSLILESASTNQTSMYLCASSPAGQGVSEAFFGQGTRLTVV.

This clone was seen once. The chain carries TRBV13 and TRBJ2-7; D not resolved. V dropped 0 bases and J dropped 0 bases, with 3 bases sitting between them. The CDR3 has 13 residues. The V gene's germline CDR1 is PRHDT and CDR2 FYEKMQ (reference sequence). In nucleotides, the CDR3 is TGTGCCAGCAGCTTAGGGGCCTCCTACGAGCAGTACTTC. It specifies CASSLGASYEQYF. The full variable domain, in which reference TRBV13 and TRBJ2-7 provide the parts outside the CDR3, is AAGVIQSPRHLIKEKRETATLKCYPIPRHDTVYWYQQGPGQDPQFLISFYEKMQSDKGSIPDRFSAQQFSDYHSELNMSSLELGDSALYFCASSLGASYEQYFGPGTRLTVT.

The J gene is TRBJ2-2, the V gene TRBV27, with 13 bases lining up with TRBD2. The V and J ends lost 7 bases and 6 bases, in that order; junction bases with no gene match: 14. The germline V gene has CDR1 MNHEY and CDR2 SMNVEV (reference sequence). The CDR3 contains 18 residues. This CDR3 reads CASTPTPLAGGPAGELFF. CDR3 nucleotides: TGTGCCAGCACCCCTACCCCACTAGCGGGGGGGCCCGCCGGGGAGCTGTTTTTT.

This clone was found once. The chain uses TRBV19 and TRBJ2-7, with TRBD1 matching over 10 bases. The V gene's germline CDR1 is LNHDA and CDR2 SQIVND (reference sequence). J gave up 5 bases and V 1 base, and 5 bases lay outside the gene matches. This CDR3 comprises 15 residues. The CDR3 loop reads CASSIVDGTGDEQYF. CDR3 DNA: TGTGCCAGTAGTATAGTAGACGGGACAGGGGACGAGCAGTACTTC.

CDR3 protein: CASSYGGMGAEAFF. The CDR3 DNA sequence: TGTGCCAGCAGTTACGGGGGCATGGGCGCTGAAGCTTTCTTT. The V and J genes are TRBV6-5 and TRBJ1-1; possibly TRBD1 for D (6 bases). Germline lookup yields CDR1 MNHEY and CDR2 SVGAGI. Trimming cost V 2 bases and J 6 bases, with 13 bases left between them. There are 14 residues in the CDR3.

CDR3 DNA: TGTGCCAGCAGTGACGCACTAGCGGGAAATGAGCAGTTCTTC. Its protein product is CASSDALAGNEQFF. J is TRBJ2-1 and V is TRBV6-4; TRBD2 matches at 10 bases. The CDR3 totals 14 residues. The germline V gene encodes CDR1 MRHNA and CDR2 SNTAGT. V trimming: 2 bases; J trimming: 7 bases; junction bases outside the gene matches: 2.

This rearrangement joins TRBV15 to TRBJ1-1, with 9 nucleotides matching TRBD1. Germline loops: CDR1 LNHNV, CDR2 YYDKDF (reference sequence). V shed 5 bases, J shed 3 bases, and the junction held 4 bases outside the gene matches. CDR3 length: 14 residues. The CDR3 region has the DNA TGTGCCACCAGCCCAAGACAGGGGGACACTGAAGCTTTCTTT. Residues: CATSPRQGDTEAFF.

The V call is TRBV5-4, the J call TRBJ2-2; D remains unclear. The germline V gene has CDR1 SGHNT and CDR2 YYREEE (reference sequence). V lost 7 bases to trimming and J lost 4 bases, with 8 bases between them. The CDR3 length is 12 residues. The CDR3 DNA reads as TGTGCCAGCCTGGCGGTCACCGGGGAGCTGTTTTTT. Protein product: CASLAVTGELFF. Drawing the rest from reference TRBV5-4 and TRBJ2-2, the complete variable domain is ETGVTQSPTHLIKTRGQQVTLRCSSQSGHNTVSWYQQALGQGPQFIFQYYREEENGRGNFPPRFSGLQFPNYSSELNVNALELDDSALYLCASLAVTGELFFGEGSRLTVL.

As concerns this clone: Different DNA sequences within this sample yield the same CDR3. J is TRBJ1-3 and V is TRBV13; the D is unclear. Per germline, CDR1 PRHDT and CDR2 FYEKMQ (reference sequence). V lost 0 bases, J lost 3 bases, and 3 bases lay in between. This CDR3 region has 13 residues. The CDR3 loop reads CASSLGRGNTIYF. The CDR3 region has the DNA TGTGCCAGCAGCTTAGGGCGTGGAAACACCATATATTTT.